This TCR beta chain appears in the sequencing data of a study of CD8 T cells in ankylosing spondylitis. Regarding the study as a whole: Clones that were linked to disease were CD8+ and were relatively rare in peripheral blood. There was a TCR beta motif, made of several highly homologous variants, that appeared characteristic of ankylosing spondylitis blood.

This clonotype was observed many times. Its target is not known. From the 5' RACE reads, TCRdb called clonotypes with MiXCR, one entry per CDR3 protein. The repertoire holds around 130,000 distinct CDR3 sequences, with about a tenth as singletons. V lost 2 bases and J 5 bases, leaving 15 bases between the germline ends. This CDR3 comprises 15 residues. Germline lookup yields CDR1 SGHVS and CDR2 FQNEAQ. The sample consisted of blood, either unsorted or a sorted T cell fraction (not recorded which). The chain is built from TRBV7-8 and TRBJ2-5; D perhaps matches TRBD2 (5 bases). The sequence was obtained from a male donor with ankylosing spondylitis or in good health (not recorded which). Written as DNA, the CDR3 is TGTGCCAGCAGCTTAACGAGGGTTGCAAGGGAGACCCAGTACTTC. Its translation: CASSLTRVARETQYF.